Given below is one TCR beta chain in context. J was trimmed by 5 bases and V by 2 bases; bases with no gene match: 7. Germline V gives CDR1 SGHNT, CDR2 YYREEE (reference sequence). This CDR3 has 15 amino acids. This entry is derived from a study of shared clonotypes between healthy human individuals. Roughly 33,000 T cell genomes, or about 190 ng DNA, went into the sorted-subset replicate PCRs. Produced via immunoSEQ multiplex PCR; TCRdb's table is partial and in-frame only. The top ten hold about 0.32% of the sample, which has 400,000 or so clones, 96% seen once. The clonotype comes from a man aged 25 to 40 in good health. Material: memory CD8+ T cells sorted from blood. Sample subset: CD45RO+ cells pooled with CCR7-negative TemRA cells. J is TRBJ2-7 and V is TRBV5-4; 10 bases match TRBD1. CDR3 nucleotide sequence: TGTGCCAGCAGCTTTTCGGGACAGGGGCGGAACGAGCAGTACTTC. This translates into CASSFSGQGRNEQYF.